Listed here is a single T cell receptor (beta chain). This sample includes further DNA sequences coding for the same CDR3. After removal of 5 bases from V and 7 bases from J, the junction contained 8 bases not matched to a gene. Germline V gives CDR1 SGHVS, CDR2 FQNEAQ. CDR3 length: 14 amino acids. TCRdb keeps only in-frame clones here, not all; method: immunoSEQ multiplex PCR. The sample contains about 110,000 clones, approximately 82% of which appear only once. The data belong to a study of control samples from healthy donors and cancer patients. The source of this sequence is a man aged 18 to 35 in good health. The genes are TRBV7-8 and TRBJ1-5; TRBD1 matches 7 bases. Sequenced sample: blood. DNA for the CDR3: TGTGCCAGCAGCGGGCCAGGGGGGGGGCAGCCCCAGCATTTT. Translated: CASSGPGGGQPQHF. Together with reference TRBV7-8 and TRBJ1-5, the CDR3 gives the full variable domain: GAGVSQSPRYKVAKRGQDVALRCDPISGHVSLFWYQQALGQGPEFLTYFQNEAQLDKSGLPSDRFFAERPEGSVSTLKIQRTQQEDSAVYLCASSGPGGGQPQHFGDGTRLSIL.